These 14 T cell receptor beta chains share one sample of origin, sequenced in a study of CD8+ T cells in alopecia areata. Reverse transcribed after extraction, RNA yielded cDNA as the sequencing template. Here immunoSEQ multiplex PCR was the method, and the copy in TCRdb shows in-frame clones only, minus some. The sample includes approximately 280,000 clones, roughly 60% of them seen just once. The treatment here: oral pan-JAK inhibitor, 5-10 mg twice daily. This specimen consisted of CD4+ T cells sorted from blood, obtained at week 24, from a patient treated with tofacitinib. Every receptor here comes from a human donor with alopecia areata.

This sequence joins TRBV29-1 and TRBJ2-3, with D tentatively TRBD1 or TRBD2 (6 bases each). CDR1 SQVTM and CDR2 ANQGSEA come from the germline V gene. This CDR3 spans 13 amino acids. CDR3 coding DNA: TGCAGTTCATCCCGGGGGCGGGGAGATACGCAGTATTTT. This gives the protein CSSSRGRGDTQYF.

The table lists this clone with a few counts. The chain has TRBV9 and TRBJ1-6; D not resolved. Trimming pared 0 bases from V and 8 bases from J, leaving 6 bases between. The CDR3 is 13 amino acids. Looked up from germline, CDR1 is SGDLS and CDR2 is YYNGEE. The CDR3 reads CASSVGAYSPLHF. The CDR3 nucleotides are TGTGCCAGCAGCGTAGGAGCGTATTCACCCCTCCACTTT.

The chain uses TRBV6-5 and TRBJ1-2; no clear D. Germline lookup yields CDR1 MNHEY and CDR2 SVGAGI. The CDR3 spans 13 residues. V was cut by 7 bases and J by 2 bases, with 11 bases left in between. CDR3 coding DNA: TGTGCCAGCACCAGGTTTCGGAACTATGGCTACACCTTC. It specifies CASTRFRNYGYTF.

CDR3 in DNA: TGCGCCAGCAGCTCGACCCTGACTGGGAATGAGCAGTTCTTC. It is translated as CASSSTLTGNEQFF. The V gene is TRBV5-1, the J gene TRBJ2-1; D call uncertain. Per germline, CDR1 SGHRS and CDR2 YFSETQ. V gave up 3 bases and J gave up 7 bases, with 14 bases separating them. The CDR3 consists of 14 residues.

This chain connects TRBV7-3 to TRBJ2-2; D unresolved. The CDR3 has 12 residues. V was clipped by 1 base and J by 8 bases, with 5 bases between them. The germline V gene encodes CDR1 SGHTA and CDR2 FQGTGA. The CDR3 sequence: CASSLIEGELFF. The CDR3 nucleotides read TGTGCCAGCAGCTTAATCGAGGGGGAGCTGTTTTTT.

On this clone itself: The sample has other DNA sequences that encode this CDR3 too. The genes are TRBV27 and TRBJ2-5, with unresolved D. Germline CDR1 MNHEY, CDR2 SMNVEV (reference sequence). V was trimmed by 3 bases and J by 2 bases, leaving 7 bases between them. CDR3 length equals 13 residues. CDR3 protein: CASSFGLQETQYF. The CDR3 DNA is TGTGCCAGCAGTTTCGGGCTTCAAGAGACCCAGTACTTC.

J is TRBJ1-6 and V is TRBV30; unclear D gene. Deletions cut 1 base from V and 10 bases from J, with 11 bases between. Germline V gene sequence: CDR1 GTSNPN, CDR2 SVGIG (reference sequence). The CDR3 contains 13 residues. This chain's CDR3 is CAWSEYLGSPLHF. The CDR3 coding sequence is TGTGCCTGGAGTGAATACCTGGGCTCACCCCTCCACTTT.

The chain links TRBV29-1 to TRBJ1-1; D gene uncertain. CDR3 length equals 13 residues. Trimming shortened V by 6 bases and J by 0 bases, and 11 bases separated the two germline ends. The germline CDR1 and CDR2 sequences are SQVTM and ANQGSEA. The CDR3 is CSVQMTLNTEAFF. For the CDR3, the DNA is TGCAGCGTCCAAATGACACTGAACACTGAAGCTTTCTTT.

This clone was picked up a small number of times. The rearrangement joins TRBV19 to TRBJ1-4; D might be TRBD1 (5 bases). Germline lookup yields CDR1 LNHDA and CDR2 SQIVND (reference sequence). Trimming left V 2 bases short and J 15 bases short, with 19 bases between. This CDR3 is built from 14 residues. CDR3 in amino acids: CASSIPQGPGLLFF. CDR3 in DNA: TGTGCCAGTAGTATACCGCAGGGCCCGGGGTTATTGTTTTTT.

The sample holds a few counts of this clone. The chain links TRBV6-6 to TRBJ1-4, with unresolved D. V was pared by 4 bases and J by 11 bases, with 11 bases between. The CDR3 has 12 residues. Germline V gene lookup returns CDR1 MNHNY and CDR2 SVGAGI (reference sequence). The CDR3 protein is CASSLGRTKLFF. The CDR3 coding sequence is TGTGCCAGCAGTTTAGGGCGCACCAAACTGTTTTTT.

The V and J genes are TRBV11-1 and TRBJ1-5, with a weak D call TRBD1 (6 bases). The CDR3 spans 13 residues. Germline CDR1 is SGHAT and CDR2 is FQDESV (reference sequence). V lost 4 bases and J lost 12, with 16 bases in between. CDR3 bases: TGTGCCAGCAGCTCGACTTCAGGGGACGGCCAGCATTTT. Translated: CASSSTSGDGQHF.

Turning to this clone: Compared with germline, one end of the junction differs, possibly owing to a read error. The chain carries TRBV7-7 and TRBJ2-3; TRBD2 is a possible D gene (5 bases). CDR1 SSHAT and CDR2 FNYEAQ come from the germline V gene (reference sequence). The CDR3 spans 13 residues. DNA for the CDR3: TGTGCTAGCAGCTTAGCGTCGTGGGATACGCAGTATTTT. Residues: CASSLASWDTQYF.

This chain uses TRBV5-1 with TRBJ1-1, with TRBD1 identical over 7 bases. Per the germline V gene, CDR1 is SGHRS and CDR2 is YFSETQ. V was clipped by 0 bases and J by 7 bases; unmatched bases: 9. This CDR3 is 15 amino acids long. This CDR3 reads CASSLVPRQGFEAFF. The DNA of the CDR3 is TGCGCCAGCAGCTTGGTCCCCCGACAGGGATTTGAAGCTTTCTTT. The complete variable domain, with remaining parts taken from reference TRBV5-1 and TRBJ1-1, reads KAGVTQTPRYLIKTRGQQVTLSCSPISGHRSVSWYQQTPGQGLQFLFEYFSETQRNKGNFPGRFSGRQFSNSRSEMNVSTLELGDSALYLCASSLVPRQGFEAFFGQGTRLTVV.

The sample holds a few counts of this clone. The CDR3 coding sequence is TGCGCCAGCAGTCAAACCTCCCGGGACGTTCACCCCTATGGCTACACCTTC. The encoded protein is CASSQTSRDVHPYGYTF. The chain links TRBV23-1 to TRBJ1-2, with D perhaps matching TRBD1 (5 bases). Being an ORF, TRBV23-1 has a function that is uncertain. V was shortened by 2 bases and J by 4 bases, with 20 bases between the two germline ends. This CDR3 contains 17 residues.